These T cell receptor beta chains were read from a single sample in a study of blood T cell repertoires in COVID-19. Clones were sequenced by immunoSEQ multiplex PCR, and TCRdb holds only the in-frame ones, with some missing. The sample shows about 110,000 clones, about four fifths of them seen only once. Sample: peripheral blood. The source of these receptors is a human donor in a cohort sampled during active COVID-19. Each CDR3 is given with its conserved first and last residue. A D gene is named only where the DNA matches it firmly. Not every row has a clone size; where given, it reads once, few, many or a size class.

>TRBJ2-1|15|-|TRBV7-2|TRBD2
TGTGCCAGCAGCTTAACCAGCGGGAATTACAATGAGCAGTTCTTC
CASSLTSGNYNEQFF
>TRBJ1-6|14|-|TRBV3-1/TRBV3-2|TRBD1
TGTGCCAGCAGCCAGGGACAGTTTAATTCACCCCTCCACTTT
CASSQGQFNSPLHF
>TRBJ2-3|13|-|TRBV12-3/TRBV12-4|-
TGTGCCAGCAGTTCGGGTAGATCTGATACGCAGTATTTT
CASSSGRSDTQYF
>TRBJ1-2|14|once|TRBV28|TRBD1
TGTGCCAGCAGTTTATCTGGGGACAGCTATGGCTACACCTTC
CASSLSGDSYGYTF
>TRBJ2-5|16|-|TRBV28|-
TGTGCCAGCAGTTTTTCACTAGCAGCCTCCCAAGAGACCCAGTACTTC
CASSFSLAASQETQYF
>TRBJ2-1|15|-|TRBV15|TRBD2
TGTGCCACCAGCAGCGGACTAGCGGGATTGAATGAGCAGTTCTTC
CATSSGLAGLNEQFF
>TRBJ2-3|18|-|TRBV7-3|TRBD1
TGTGCCAGCAGCTTAAACCCGCACGGACAGGGGGCAACAGATACGCAGTATTTT
CASSLNPHGQGATDTQYF
>TRBJ2-6|13|-|TRBV7-3|-
TGTGCCAGCAGCTCCGCTGGGGCCAACGTCCTGACTTTC
CASSSAGANVLTF
>TRBJ1-2|13|few|TRBV6-5|-
TGTGCCGGATCCAGGGCGGCTAACTATGGCTACACCTTC
CAGSRAANYGYTF
>TRBJ1-1|14|-|TRBV11-2|-
TGTGCCAGCAGCACCTTGACAGGGAACACTGAAGCTTTCTTT
CASSTLTGNTEAFF
>TRBJ2-1|15|once|TRBV24-1|-
TGTGCCACCAGTGAAGGAGGGAGCTCCTACAATGAGCAGTTCTTC
CATSEGGSSYNEQFF
>TRBJ2-3|16|once|TRBV5-1|TRBD2
TGCGCCAGCAGCTTGGAAGCTAGCGGAGAAGCGGATACGCAGTATTTT
CASSLEASGEADTQYF
>TRBJ2-2|20|-|TRBV13|TRBD2
TGTGCCAGCAGCTTAGAGCGGACTAGCGGGAGACCTAAGAGAACCGGGGAGCTGTTTTTT
CASSLERTSGRPKRTGELFF
>TRBJ2-3|16|-|TRBV7-9|TRBD2
TGTGCCAGCAGCTTAGTAGCGGGAGGGGGCGCAGATACGCAGTATTTT
CASSLVAGGGADTQYF
>TRBJ1-1|13|once|TRBV29-1|TRBD1
TGCAGCGCCAGACAGGGGATGAACACTGAAGCTTTCTTT
CSARQGMNTEAFF
>TRBJ2-1|16|-|TRBV19|TRBD2
TGTGCCAGTAGTATTTCCAGACTAGCGGGAGGCAATGAGCAGTTCTTC
CASSISRLAGGNEQFF
>TRBJ1-1|13|-|TRBV6-2/TRBV6-3|TRBD1
TGTGCCAGCAGTCCGGGACAGGACACTGAAGCTTTCTTT
CASSPGQDTEAFF
>TRBJ2-1|15|-|TRBV6-6|TRBD2
TGTGCCAGCAGTCCCGGGGCTAGCGGGATCAATGAGCAGTTCTTC
CASSPGASGINEQFF
>TRBJ2-5|16|-|TRBV5-1|TRBD2
TGCGCCAGCAGCTTTGTATCAGCGGGAGGTTTTGAGACCCAGTACTTC
CASSFVSAGGFETQYF
>TRBJ1-1|15|-|TRBV5-1|-
TGCGCCAGCAGCCTACGACAGGAGGTGGGGACTGAAGCTTTCTTT
CASSLRQEVGTEAFF
>TRBJ1-2|14|-|TRBV11-2|-
TGTGCCAGCAGCTTAGGCACAGGCCTCTATGGCTACACCTTC
CASSLGTGLYGYTF
>TRBJ1-2|16|-|TRBV3-1/TRBV3-2|TRBD1
TGTGCCAGCAGCCACCACGGACAGGGAGGGGAGGGTGGCTACACCTTC
CASSHHGQGGEGGYTF
>TRBJ2-1|17|-|TRBV4-3|TRBD2
TGCGCCAGCAGCCAAGGGTTTGGGCGGGAGGGAGGCAATGAGCAGTTCTTC
CASSQGFGREGGNEQFF
>TRBJ1-2|15|few|TRBV18|TRBD1
TGTGCCAGCTCACCTCCGATGGAGGGGGCGGGGGGCTACACCTTC
CASSPPMEGAGGYTF
>TRBJ2-7|11|-|TRBV27|-
TGTGCCAGCAGAAGACACTACGAGCAGTACTTC
CASRRHYEQYF
>TRBJ1-1|13|once|TRBV6-1|-
TGTGCCAGCAGTGAAAGGGGAACGCCTGAAGCTTTCTTT
CASSERGTPEAFF
>TRBJ2-5|16|-|TRBV18|TRBD1
TGTGCCAGCTCACCAGTTGCAGGGGGCGTCGGGGAGACCCAGTACTTC
CASSPVAGGVGETQYF
>TRBJ2-7|14|-|TRBV5-1|TRBD2
TGCGCCAGCAGCTTGAGCGGGAGCTCCTACGAGCAGTACTTC
CASSLSGSSYEQYF
>TRBJ2-2|13|-|TRBV5-1|-
TGCGCCAGCAGGCCATCGGTCACCGGGGAGCTGTTTTTT
CASRPSVTGELFF
>TRBJ2-1|16|once|TRBV7-2|TRBD2
TGTGCCAGCAGCGGACGACTAGCGGGAGCCTACAATGAGCAGTTCTTC
CASSGRLAGAYNEQFF
>TRBJ2-5|15|-|TRBV5-5|TRBD2
TGTGCCAGCAGCCCGGGACTAGCGGACGCGGAGACCCAGTACTTC
CASSPGLADAETQYF
>TRBJ2-1|18|once|TRBV27|TRBD2
TGTGCCAGCAGACTAGCGGGATTCCGATCAAGTACCTACAATGAGCAGTTCTTC
CASRLAGFRSSTYNEQFF
>TRBJ1-2|15|-|TRBV19|-
TGTGCCAGTAGTAGTTCCCGCCAGGGGAACTATGGCTACACCTTC
CASSSSRQGNYGYTF
>TRBJ1-5|15|-|TRBV30|TRBD1
TGTGCCTGGAGCGAAGGACAGGTTAGCAATCAGCCCCAGCATTTT
CAWSEGQVSNQPQHF
>TRBJ1-2|15|-|TRBV10-3|-
TGTGCCATCAGTGAGACCCGGACAGCGGACTATGGCTACACCTTC
CAISETRTADYGYTF
>TRBJ1-3|15|-|TRBV28|-
TGTGCCAGCAGTGAACAGGGACTAGGAGGAAACACCATATATTTT
CASSEQGLGGNTIYF
>TRBJ1-2|14|-|TRBV18|-
TGTGCCAGCTCACCGCGACAGAATAACTATGGCTACACCTTC
CASSPRQNNYGYTF
>TRBJ1-6|16|once|TRBV3-1/TRBV3-2|TRBD1
TGTGCCAGCAGCCAAGGACTGACAGGGTTGAGTTCACCCCTCCACTTT
CASSQGLTGLSSPLHF
>TRBJ1-1|13|-|TRBV6-5|-
TGTGCCAGCAGTTACCAGGCAAACACTGAAGCTTTCTTT
CASSYQANTEAFF
>TRBJ2-5|15|-|TRBV28|-
TGTGCCAGCAGTGCGCATCAGGGAACCCAAGAGACCCAGTACTTC
CASSAHQGTQETQYF
>TRBJ2-1|16|few|TRBV9|TRBD2
TGTGCCAGCAGCGTAGAGCCAGCGGGAGGGGGCAATGAGCAGTTCTTC
CASSVEPAGGGNEQFF
>TRBJ1-4|14|-|TRBV10-3|-
TGTGCCATCAGTGCAGGAACAACTAATGAAAAACTGTTTTTT
CAISAGTTNEKLFF
>TRBJ1-4|15|-|TRBV6-6|-
TGTGCCAGCAGTTACTCGGCAGGGAGGAATAAAAAACTGTTTTTT
CASSYSAGRNKKLFF
>TRBJ2-7|14|-|TRBV7-2|TRBD1
TGTGCCAGCAGCTGGGACAGGGGTTCCTACGAGCAGTACTTC
CASSWDRGSYEQYF
>TRBJ2-1|13|-|TRBV9|TRBD1
TGTGCCAGCAGCGTCGGGACAGCCAATGAGCAGTTCTTC
CASSVGTANEQFF
>TRBJ2-1|17|few|TRBV7-2|TRBD2
TGTGCCAGCAGCTTAGGAGGGACTAGCGGGAGGATCAATGAGCAGTTCTTC
CASSLGGTSGRINEQFF
>TRBJ1-5|17|-|TRBV19|TRBD1
TGTGCCAGTAGTATGGGGGGGGCACAGGGGGTTAGTCAGCCCCAGCATTTT
CASSMGGAQGVSQPQHF
>TRBJ2-1|14|few|TRBV5-1|-
TGCGCCAGCAGCCCAGACACGTTATACAATGAGCAGTTCTTC
CASSPDTLYNEQFF
>TRBJ2-7|13|-|TRBV27|TRBD1
TGTGCCAGCACCAGACAGGGGGGCTACGAGCAGTACTTC
CASTRQGGYEQYF
>TRBJ1-6|15|-|TRBV13|-
TGTGCCAGCAGCTTAATGGGATTACGGGGTTCACCCCTCCACTTT
CASSLMGLRGSPLHF
>TRBJ2-1|16|-|TRBV7-9|-
TGTGCCAGCAGCTTAAGTGCTGCGGGACCTTACGATGAGCAGTTCTTC
CASSLSAAGPYDEQFF
>TRBJ2-7|16|-|TRBV6-5|-
TGTGCCAGCAGTTTGGGTCGCGGGGGCTACGCCTACGAGCAGTACTTC
CASSLGRGGYAYEQYF
>TRBJ2-7|15|-|TRBV7-2|TRBD1
TGTGCCAGCAGCGGTAGTTCGGACAGGGTGAGAGAGCAGTACTTC
CASSGSSDRVREQYF
>TRBJ2-1|15|-|TRBV5-1|TRBD2
TGCGCCAGCAGACCCGGGACTACCTACTACAATGAGCAGTTCTTC
CASRPGTTYYNEQFF
>TRBJ1-2|12|-|TRBV6-5|-
TGTGCCAGCAGGAGCTCAGGATATGGCTACACCTTC
CASRSSGYGYTF